This T cell receptor beta chain was found in a study of cytomegalovirus exposure and HLA in healthy donors. Points from the study as a whole: The authors enumerated over 150 TCR beta chains as linked to cytomegalovirus. A few CMV-associated chains proved CMV antigen-specific in vitro. Rarity characterized most TCR sequences, yet some public TCRs appeared in many donors. First-cohort TCR clusters were later found to tend to co-occur in the 130 or so validation repertoires.

Details on this clone: Its antigen is unknown.

Sequenced by immunoSEQ multiplex PCR; TCRdb stores in-frame clones only, minus some. This sample yields some 290,000 clones, of which 88% are seen a single time; over 0.9% belongs to the top ten. The CDR3 is 15 residues long. Per germline, CDR1 SGHDT and CDR2 YYEEEE. Deletions cut 3 bases from V and 7 bases from J, with 19 bases between. Sequenced input: PBMCs. The TCR originated in a man in his thirties or forties in good health and CMV-seronegative. The chain carries TRBV5-6 and TRBJ1-1, with D possibly matching TRBD1 (5 bases). Here the CDR3 reads CASSSPGVAGGEAFF. As DNA, the CDR3 is TGTGCCAGCAGCTCCCCCGGCGTGGCGGGGGGTGAAGCTTTCTTT.